Listed below are T cell receptor beta chains from one sample, sequenced in a study of read filtering for tumor transcriptome and immune sequencing. TCRdb used MiXCR to reprocess the reads, holding one entry per CDR3 protein. There are about 58,000 distinct CDR3 sequences in the sample; 9% to 15% occur only once, and under 20% lies in the top ten. The sequenced sample consisted of a population of CD138-negative cells sorted from bone marrow. Receptors were obtained from a donor aged 40 or older with multiple myeloma. CDR3s include the opening cysteine and the closing phenylalanine or tryptophan. The D gene is left open where the match is weak. Rows give clone size only sometimes, using once, few, many, or a class for an expanded clone.

abundance,v_gene,d_gene,j_gene,CDR3nt,CDR3aa
many,TRBV11-2,-,TRBJ2-1,TGTGCCAGCAGACAACCACAGGGAGATGAGCAGTTCTTC,CASRQPQGDEQFF
many,TRBV11-2,-,TRBJ2-3,TGTGCCAGCAGCTTAGGGGGGAACGGTTACACAGATACGCAGTATTTT,CASSLGGNGYTDTQYF
many,TRBV14,TRBD2,TRBJ2-3,TGTGCCAGCAGCCACCAGCGGGGGGCCACAGATACGCAGTATTTT,CASSHQRGATDTQYF
many,TRBV18,-,TRBJ1-1,TGTGCCAGCTCACCAATTGGGGAAGGGACTGAAGCTTTCTTT,CASSPIGEGTEAFF
many,TRBV4-1,TRBD1,TRBJ2-1,TGCGCCAGCAGCCGGGGCGAAGGGGGCGGCTACAATGAGCAGTTCTTC,CASSRGEGGGYNEQFF
many,TRBV9,TRBD1,TRBJ2-7,TGTGCCAGCAGCGCGTCGACAGGGCGTCAATACGAGCAGTACTTC,CASSASTGRQYEQYF
many,TRBV14,-,TRBJ1-1,TGTGCCAGCAGCCGGGGGCAGGGGAGGAACACTGAAGCTTTCTTT,CASSRGQGRNTEAFF
many,TRBV3-1,TRBD2,TRBJ2-3,TGTGCCAGCAGCCTTGTTAGCGGGGGGCTCGCAGATACGCAGTATTTT,CASSLVSGGLADTQYF
many,TRBV5-1,-,TRBJ1-2,TGCGCCAGCAGCTTGTCAGGGGAGAATGGCTACACCTTC,CASSLSGENGYTF
-,TRBV10-3,-,TRBJ1-4,TGTGCCATCAGGGTACAGGAAAGACTGTTTTTT,CAIRVQERLFF
many,TRBV12-3/TRBV12-4,-,TRBJ1-1,TGTGCCAGCAGTTTAAACGGGGGGAACACTGAAGCTTTCTTT,CASSLNGGNTEAFF
many,TRBV7-2,TRBD1,TRBJ2-1,TGTGCCAGCAGCTTAGCCGCTACAGGGGTATACAATGAGCAGTTCTTC,CASSLAATGVYNEQFF
many,TRBV4-1,-,TRBJ2-3,TGCGCCAGCAGCCAAGAGGAAAGAACGGGTAGGGGCACAGATACGCAGTATTTT,CASSQEERTGRGTDTQYF
many,TRBV19,-,TRBJ2-3,TGTGCCAGTTCCACGGGCGACTCCACAGATACGCAGTATTTT,CASSTGDSTDTQYF
-,TRBV5-1,-,TRBJ2-2,TGCGCCAGCAGCTTGGCGGTCATAGACACCGGGGAGCTGTTTTTT,CASSLAVIDTGELFF
many,TRBV19,-,TRBJ1-5,TGTGCCAGTAGACCTACAGGGAGTACTCAGCCCCAGCATTTT,CASRPTGSTQPQHF